This entry concerns a single T cell receptor beta chain. The antigen is not known. Sequenced by immunoSEQ multiplex PCR; TCRdb stores in-frame clones only, minus some. The data contain roughly 130,000 clones, roughly 90% of them singletons. Germline V gene data show CDR1 as SGHAT and CDR2 as FQNNGV. Trimming pared 5 bases from V and 5 bases from J, leaving 19 bases between. The CDR3 sequence is 16 residues long. This specimen belongs to a study of T cell responses to AZD1222 COVID-19 vaccine. The study's findings and limits: Spike was spanned by vaccine-associated CD4 TCRs, with dominance at 160-218 and 743-854. The donor cohort was predominantly white British with a female majority, and clonal diversity may have been underestimated.

The sequence was obtained from an adult in good health. The rearrangement joins TRBV11-2 to TRBJ2-1, with D possibly TRBD1 on 5 matching bases. Sequenced here: peripheral blood, sampled on day 0 of AZD1222 vaccination. DNA for the CDR3: TGTGCCAGCAGCCCTGACGCAGGGCACACTAACAATGAGCAGTTCTTC. Protein: CASSPDAGHTNNEQFF.